This record covers a single TCR beta chain. Its antigen is as yet unknown. The CDR3 is 14 amino acids. Germline V lookup: CDR1 MGHDK, CDR2 SYGVNS. The junction had 3 bases not matched to a gene; V was cut back by 4 bases and J by 2 bases. PCR amplification relied on 60 Vbeta primers (plus 13 Jbeta primers). This table comes from immunoSEQ multiplex PCR, and its TCRdb copy is limited to in-frame clones, with some not included. The sample shows 85,000 to 100,000 clones, roughly 73% of them seen only once. The sample belongs to a study of cytomegalovirus exposure and HLA in healthy donors. Findings and limits, study-wide: Prediction of most subjects' HLA-A and HLA-B alleles by TCR beta sequences was reportedly accurate. Several of the most significant clusters appeared, in a later analysis, to be linked to common viral pathogens. Most of the TCR beta V segments (in an earlier analysis) were productive either about 90% or about 30% of the time.

The TCR originated in a man between 50 and 59 years old in good health and CMV-seropositive. V is TRBV25-1 and J is TRBJ2-7; 9 positions agree with TRBD1. Sequencing was performed on PBMCs. The CDR3 DNA reads as TGTGCCAGCAGTGGACAGGGGGTTACCTACGAGCAGTACTTC. This gives the protein CASSGQGVTYEQYF.